This TCR beta chain was captured in a study of blood T cells in healthy people across ages. Study at large: About one barcoded beta molecule was captured per two T cells (by template switching).

Then a second PCR, running roughly 6 to 12 cycles, was carried out with a sample-barcoded 5' primer and a J-beta primer mix. TCRdb re-called the 5' RACE reads through MiXCR, storing one row per CDR3 protein. The profile shows some 800,000 distinct CDR3 sequences, around a quarter of them singletons. This clonotype was recorded a few times. The antigen remains undetermined. Study-wide points: Greater diversity and more naive CD4+ cells were seen in long-lived donors than in aged donors.

The sample also formed part of further work on T cells of mothers and their children.

The source of this sequence is a boy aged 5-17 years in good health. The sequenced sample was blood.

For the CDR3, the DNA is TGTGCCAGCAGCCCAGGAGGTATCGAGACCCAGTACTTC. Amino acids: CASSPGGIETQYF. This sequence joins TRBV5-5 and TRBJ2-5; tentative D call: TRBD2 (5 bases). The CDR3 sequence is 13 residues long. The V end lost 4 bases, the J end lost 5 bases, and 12 bases lay between the germline ends. Germline CDR1 and CDR2: SGHKS and YYEKEE (reference sequence).